The 7 T cell receptor beta chains given below trace back to one sample, sequenced in a study of blood T cell repertoires in COVID-19. The repertoire was sequenced with immunoSEQ multiplex PCR; TCRdb's copy has only in-frame clones and lacks some. Here the sample spans 150,000 to 200,000 clones, 80% to 90% being singletons. Sequencing was performed on peripheral blood. These receptors all come from a woman at least 80 years old with acute or convalescent COVID-19.

The chain combines TRBV2 with TRBJ2-2; no clear D gene. V lost 6 bases, J lost 0 bases, and 11 bases lay in between. The germline gives CDR1 SNHLY, CDR2 FYNNEI. The CDR3 is 15 residues long. This CDR3 reads CASSMTDANTGELFF. CDR3 in DNA: TGTGCCAGCAGCATGACTGATGCGAACACCGGGGAGCTGTTTTTT.

This rearrangement joins TRBV18 to TRBJ2-5; a possible D gene is TRBD2 (7 bases). This CDR3 is built from 15 residues. The V end lost 0 bases, the J end lost 4 bases, and 12 bases lay between the germline ends. Germline CDR1 is KGHSH and CDR2 is LQKENI. The CDR3 sequence: CASSPPRGGPETQYF. The DNA of the CDR3 is TGTGCCAGCTCACCACCGAGGGGGGGTCCAGAGACCCAGTACTTC. The full variable domain, its missing parts supplied by reference TRBV18 and TRBJ2-5, is NAGVMQNPRHLVRRRGQEARLRCSPMKGHSHVYWYRQLPEEGLKFMVYLQKENIIDESGMPKERFSAEFPKEGPSILRIQQVVRGDSAAYFCASSPPRGGPETQYFGPGTRLLVL.

The CDR3 region is CASKRVAGGRADTQYF. CDR3 in DNA: TGTGCCAGCAAAAGAGTAGCGGGGGGGCGCGCAGATACGCAGTATTTT. The V gene is TRBV2, the J gene TRBJ2-3; TRBD2 aligns across 11 bases. The CDR3 is 16 amino acids. CDR1 is SNHLY, CDR2 FYNNEI, per germline. Unmatched junction bases numbered 10, after V lost 7 bases and J lost 4 bases.

This clone has only a few counts. Germline is not matched at one junction end, which may reflect a read error. The rearrangement links TRBV7-9 to TRBJ2-5; 15 nucleotides line up with TRBD2. Per the germline V gene, CDR1 is SEHNR and CDR2 is FQNEAQ (reference sequence). This CDR3 is 15 amino acids long. CDR3 DNA sequence: TGTGCCAGCAGCTTCTCCGGGACTAGCGGGGGGCCCGCCCACTTC. As protein: CASSFSGTSGGPAHF.

The rearrangement joins TRBV28 to TRBJ2-4; 7 nucleotides align to TRBD1. CDR3 length: 15 residues. Per the germline V gene, CDR1 is MDHEN and CDR2 is SYDVKM. V lost 1 base, J lost 7 bases, and 7 bases stayed unmatched. The CDR3 is CASSLSKTGWNIQYF. CDR3 DNA sequence: TGTGCCAGCAGTTTATCGAAGACAGGGTGGAACATTCAGTACTTC.

The chain combines TRBV5-5 with TRBJ1-6, with TRBD1 matching 8 bases. Losses at the gene ends were 0 bases for V and 6 bases for J; bases not matched to a gene: 2. This CDR3 contains 15 residues. Per the germline V gene, CDR1 is SGHKS and CDR2 is YYEKEE (reference sequence). The CDR3: CASSLGRGLNSPLHF. In DNA form, the CDR3 reads TGTGCCAGCAGCTTGGGCAGGGGGCTTAATTCACCCCTCCACTTT.

The J gene is TRBJ2-1, the V gene TRBV4-2; D remains ambiguous. CDR3 length: 13 residues. CDR1 is LGHNA and CDR2 is YNFKEQ in the germline V gene. The V gene lost 4 bases and the J gene lost 5 bases, with 9 bases spanning the gap. The CDR3, as DNA: TGTGCCAGCAGCCGGGCAGAAAACAATGAGCAGTTCTTC. Translated: CASSRAENNEQFF.